The clone carrying this T cell receptor beta chain was seen only a few times. The record originates from a study of blood T cell repertoires in COVID-19. There are 11 residues in the CDR3. Germline lookup yields CDR1 DFQATT and CDR2 SNEGSKA (reference sequence). V lost 2 bases and J lost 8, with 6 bases in between. The method was immunoSEQ multiplex PCR; TCRdb's version includes in-frame clones alone and lacks a portion of them. The sample shows 300,000 or so clones, 85% to 90% of them seen only once. The clonotype was recovered from a woman between 40 and 55 years old with acute or convalescent COVID-19. The chain is built from TRBV20-1 and TRBJ1-4, with D hard to call. Material for sequencing was peripheral blood. The CDR3, as DNA: TGCAGTGCTAGAACGAGGGAAAAACTGTTTTTT. Its translation is CSARTREKLFF.